The clone carrying this T cell receptor (beta chain) has a handful of counts. What it binds is not known. MiXCR, applied by TCRdb to the 5' RACE reads, yields one record per CDR3 protein. Of about 36,000 distinct CDR3 sequences in the sample, 4% to 6% were seen once. The sample originates from a study of spatial heterogeneity in lung cancer. On the study more broadly: Detection consistently captured more beta-chain sequences than alpha-chain sequences. Unique TCR and UMI combinations averaged more than ten appearances each in raw reads.

This sample's time point: sample taken at primary tumor resection. From tumor, nontumor lung or frozen PBMC, whole RNA was taken unsorted for sequencing. The donors comprised some 78 untreated early-stage non-small cell lung cancer patients. V shed 5 bases and J shed 6 bases, with 16 bases lying between them. This CDR3 is 15 amino acids long. Germline values: CDR1 SGHTA, CDR2 FQGNSA. Overall study results and limits: Detection of ubiquitous tumor TCRs in blood was higher at resection than follow-up.

This clonotype was sampled from a female donor with early-stage non-small cell lung cancer. Specimen: PBMCs, collected at surgery. V gene TRBV7-2 combines with J gene TRBJ1-4; D is perhaps TRBD1 (6 bases). The CDR3 coding sequence is TGTGCCAGCAGCCCGGACAGCCAACTGGATGAAAAACTGTTTTTT. Protein: CASSPDSQLDEKLFF.